This T cell receptor (beta chain) was captured in a study of T cells in Graves' hyperthyroidism and ophthalmopathy. Study-level findings and limits: Within blood appeared most thyroid clonotypes that had expanded above 0.001. The model anticipated ophthalmopathy a median about six months pre-onset. Stable hyperthyroidism was told apart from ophthalmopathy by a model built on 13 V-J features.

RNA transcripts gave rise to amplified TCR beta CDR3 regions. When the TCR CDR3 underwent first-round RT-PCR, the HTBI primer set was used. TCRdb re-analysed the multiplex PCR reads in MiXCR, keeping a single row per CDR3 protein. The repertoire holds about 330,000 distinct CDR3 sequences, roughly an eighth seen once, with approximately 35% in the top ten. This clonotype was counted at least ten times. Its antigen is currently unknown. V gave up 3 bases and J gave up 4 bases, with 6 bases separating them. The CDR3 loop spans 12 amino acids. Each ophthalmopathy patient scored at least 3 on the Clinical Activity Score and at least 4 on NOSPECS grade, with duration under 3 months.

The chain couples TRBV12-3 or TRBV12-4 to TRBJ1-2; D gene uncertain. Sequencing was performed on blood. The origin of this receptor is a woman in her thirties or forties with Graves' ophthalmopathy. Written as DNA, the CDR3 is TGTGCCAGCAGTTTTAAGGGCTATGGCTACACCTTC. This encodes CASSFKGYGYTF.